The TCR beta chain under discussion was sequenced for a study of blood T cell repertoires in COVID-19. Study-level information: COVID-19 samples collected from the United States, Italy and Spain covered acute and convalescent phases. From T cells, B-cell-depleted T cells, or PBMCs came the material, which was cDNA or gDNA.

Those enrolled in Seattle joined during active infection and were followed longitudinally afterward. The V gene end was trimmed by 5 bases and the J gene end by 1 base; junction bases not matched to a gene: 3. The CDR3 loop spans 15 amino acids. Germline CDR1 and CDR2: LNHDA and SQIVND (reference sequence). Method: immunoSEQ multiplex PCR; TCRdb's copy keeps in-frame clones and lacks some. The data contain nearly 200,000 clones, approximately 86% of them singletons. This clone was seen just once. This receptor was identified in a man aged 55-75 years with COVID-19, enrolled during active disease. The V gene is TRBV19, the J gene TRBJ1-3; the match to TRBD1 covers 9 bases. The specimen was peripheral blood. The CDR3 bases are TGTGCCAGTAGTGCCGGGACAGGGTCTGGAAACACCATATATTTT. It is translated as CASSAGTGSGNTIYF.